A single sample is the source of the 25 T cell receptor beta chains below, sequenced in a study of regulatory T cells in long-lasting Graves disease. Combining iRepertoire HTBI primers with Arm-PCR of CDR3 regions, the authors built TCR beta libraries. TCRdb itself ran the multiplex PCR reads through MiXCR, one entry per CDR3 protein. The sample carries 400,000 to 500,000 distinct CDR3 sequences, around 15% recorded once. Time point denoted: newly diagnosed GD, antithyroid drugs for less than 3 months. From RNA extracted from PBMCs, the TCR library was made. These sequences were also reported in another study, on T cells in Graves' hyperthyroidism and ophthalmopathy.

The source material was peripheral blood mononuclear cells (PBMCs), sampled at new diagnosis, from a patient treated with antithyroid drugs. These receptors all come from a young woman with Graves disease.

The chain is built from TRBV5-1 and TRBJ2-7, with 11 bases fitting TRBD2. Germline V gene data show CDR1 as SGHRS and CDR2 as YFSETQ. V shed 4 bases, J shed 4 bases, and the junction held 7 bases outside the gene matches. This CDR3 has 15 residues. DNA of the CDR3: TGCGCCAGCAGCCAGCAGTCTAGCGGGGGGTACGAGCAGTACTTC. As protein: CASSQQSSGGYEQYF.

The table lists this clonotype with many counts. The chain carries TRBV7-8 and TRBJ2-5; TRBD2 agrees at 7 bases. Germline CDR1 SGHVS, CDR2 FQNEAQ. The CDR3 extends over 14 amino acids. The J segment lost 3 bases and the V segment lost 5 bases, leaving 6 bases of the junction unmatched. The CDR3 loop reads CASSESGTKETQYF. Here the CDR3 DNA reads TGTGCCAGCAGCGAGTCGGGGACTAAAGAGACCCAGTACTTC.

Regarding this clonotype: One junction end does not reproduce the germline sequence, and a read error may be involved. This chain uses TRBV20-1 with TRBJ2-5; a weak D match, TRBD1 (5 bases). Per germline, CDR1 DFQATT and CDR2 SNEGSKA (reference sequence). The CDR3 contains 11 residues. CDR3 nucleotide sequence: TGCAGTTCAGACAGAGAAGAGACCCAGTGCTTC. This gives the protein CSSDREETQCF.

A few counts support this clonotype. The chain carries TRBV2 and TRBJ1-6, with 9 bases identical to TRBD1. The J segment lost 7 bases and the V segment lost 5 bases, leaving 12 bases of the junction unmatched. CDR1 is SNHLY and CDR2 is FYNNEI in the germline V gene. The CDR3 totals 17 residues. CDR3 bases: TGTGCCAGCAGTTCGGGGTTACAGGGGGCGATCAATTCACCCCTCCACTTT. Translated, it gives CASSSGLQGAINSPLHF. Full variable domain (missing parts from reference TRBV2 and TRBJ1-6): EPEVTQTPSHQVTQMGQEVILRCVPISNHLYFYWYRQILGQKVEFLVSFYNNEISEKSEIFDDQFSVERPDGSNFTLKIRSTKLEDSAMYFCASSSGLQGAINSPLHFGNGTRLTVT.

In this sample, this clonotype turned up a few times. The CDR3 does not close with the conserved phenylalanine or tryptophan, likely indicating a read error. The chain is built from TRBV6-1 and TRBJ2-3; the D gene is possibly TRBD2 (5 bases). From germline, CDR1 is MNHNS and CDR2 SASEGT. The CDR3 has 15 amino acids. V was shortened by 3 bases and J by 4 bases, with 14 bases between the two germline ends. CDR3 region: CASSDREGGADTQYS. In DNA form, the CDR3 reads TGTGCCAGCAGTGATCGAGAGGGCGGCGCAGATACGCAGTATTCT.

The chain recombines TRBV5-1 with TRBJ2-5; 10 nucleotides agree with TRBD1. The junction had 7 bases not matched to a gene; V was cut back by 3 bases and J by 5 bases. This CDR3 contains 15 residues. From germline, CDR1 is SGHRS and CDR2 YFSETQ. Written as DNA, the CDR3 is TGCGCCAGCAGCTCGGGACAGGGGATTCGGGAGACCCAGTACTTC. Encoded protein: CASSSGQGIRETQYF.

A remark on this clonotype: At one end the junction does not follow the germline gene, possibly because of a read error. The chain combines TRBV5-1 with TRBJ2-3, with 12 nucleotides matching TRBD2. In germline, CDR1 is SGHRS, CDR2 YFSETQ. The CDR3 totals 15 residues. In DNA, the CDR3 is TGTGCCAGCACACTAGCGGGAGGCCGCACAGATACGCAGTATTTT. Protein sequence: CASTLAGGRTDTQYF. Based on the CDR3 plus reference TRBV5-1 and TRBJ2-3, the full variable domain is KAGVTQTPRYLIKTRGQQVTLSCSPISGHRSVSWYQQTPGQGLQFLFEYFSETQRNKGNFPGRFSGRQFSNSRSEMNVSTLELGDSALYLCASTLAGGRTDTQYFGPGTRLTVL.

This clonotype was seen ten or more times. CDR3 nucleotide sequence: TGTGCCATCAGGCATGACAGGGGGCAAGAGACCCAGTACTTC. The encoded protein is CAIRHDRGQETQYF. The V and J genes are TRBV10-3 and TRBJ2-5; 9 nucleotides line up with TRBD1. The CDR3 loop spans 14 amino acids. The V segment lost 6 bases and the J segment 2 bases; nucleotides outside the gene matches: 4. Germline CDR1 and CDR2: ENHRY and SYGVKD.

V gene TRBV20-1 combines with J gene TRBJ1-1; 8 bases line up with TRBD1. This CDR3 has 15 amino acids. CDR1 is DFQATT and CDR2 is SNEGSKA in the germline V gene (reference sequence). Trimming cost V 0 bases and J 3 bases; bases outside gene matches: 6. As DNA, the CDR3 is TGCAGTGCTAGAGATGGGGACAGGTTCCACACTGAAGCTTTCTTT. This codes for CSARDGDRFHTEAFF.

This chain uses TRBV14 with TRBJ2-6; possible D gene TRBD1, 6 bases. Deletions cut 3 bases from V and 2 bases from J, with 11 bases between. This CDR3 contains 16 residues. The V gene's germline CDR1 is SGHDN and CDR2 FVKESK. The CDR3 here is CASSHYTGTGANVLTF. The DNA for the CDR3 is TGTGCCAGCAGCCATTATACAGGGACTGGGGCCAACGTCCTGACTTTC.

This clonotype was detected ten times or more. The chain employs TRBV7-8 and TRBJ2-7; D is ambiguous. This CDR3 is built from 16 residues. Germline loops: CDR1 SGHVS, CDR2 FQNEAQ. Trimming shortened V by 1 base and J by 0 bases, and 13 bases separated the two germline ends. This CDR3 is CASSLEALKSSYEQYF. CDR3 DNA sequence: TGTGCCAGCAGCTTAGAGGCACTCAAAAGCTCCTACGAGCAGTACTTC.

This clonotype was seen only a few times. For the CDR3, the DNA is TGTGCCAGCAGCTTAGGGTTCCCTGATACGCAGTATTTT. Its translation is CASSLGFPDTQYF. The chain combines TRBV7-2 with TRBJ2-3; unclear D gene. Trimming shortened V by 1 base and J by 6 bases, and 8 bases separated the two germline ends. CDR1 and CDR2 from the germline V gene are SGHTA and FQGNSA. There are 13 residues in the CDR3. The full variable domain, completed using reference TRBV7-2 and TRBJ2-3, is GAGVSQSPSNKVTEKGKDVELRCDPISGHTALYWYRQSLGQGLEFLIYFQGNSAPDKSGLPSDRFSAERTGGSVSTLTIQRTQQEDSAVYLCASSLGFPDTQYFGPGTRLTVL.

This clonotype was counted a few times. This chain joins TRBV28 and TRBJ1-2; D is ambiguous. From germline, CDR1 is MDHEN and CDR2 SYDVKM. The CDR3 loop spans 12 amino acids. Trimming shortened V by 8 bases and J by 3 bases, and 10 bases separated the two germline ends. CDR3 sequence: CASWQVDYGYTF. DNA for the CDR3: TGTGCCAGCTGGCAGGTCGACTATGGCTACACCTTC.

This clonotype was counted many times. CDR3 region: CASSFRNGPYEQYF. The CDR3 DNA follows: TGTGCCAGCAGCTTTCGTAATGGGCCCTACGAGCAGTACTTC. The chain recombines TRBV7-9 with TRBJ2-7; no definite D call. Trimming removed 3 bases at V and 2 bases at J, with 11 bases between. This CDR3 has 14 residues. Germline-derived CDR1 and CDR2 are SEHNR and FQNEAQ (reference sequence). Using reference TRBV7-9 and TRBJ2-7 for the parts outside the CDR3, the full variable domain is DTGVSQNPRHKITKRGQNVTFRCDPISEHNRLYWYRQTLGQGPEFLTYFQNEAQLEKSRLLSDRFSAERPKGSFSTLEIQRTEQGDSAMYLCASSFRNGPYEQYFGPGTRLTVT.

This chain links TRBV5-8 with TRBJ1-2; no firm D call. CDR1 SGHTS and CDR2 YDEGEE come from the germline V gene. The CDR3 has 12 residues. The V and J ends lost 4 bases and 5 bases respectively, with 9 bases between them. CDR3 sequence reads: CASSDRVYGYTF. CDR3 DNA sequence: TGTGCCAGCAGCGACCGGGTTTATGGCTACACCTTC.

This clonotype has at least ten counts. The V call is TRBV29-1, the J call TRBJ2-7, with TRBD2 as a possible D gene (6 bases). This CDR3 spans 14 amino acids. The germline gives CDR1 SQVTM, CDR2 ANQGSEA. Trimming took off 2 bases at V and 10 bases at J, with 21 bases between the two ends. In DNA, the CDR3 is TGCAGCGTTGAAAAGCCCGGGACTTCTCCACGACAGTACTTC. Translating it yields CSVEKPGTSPRQYF.

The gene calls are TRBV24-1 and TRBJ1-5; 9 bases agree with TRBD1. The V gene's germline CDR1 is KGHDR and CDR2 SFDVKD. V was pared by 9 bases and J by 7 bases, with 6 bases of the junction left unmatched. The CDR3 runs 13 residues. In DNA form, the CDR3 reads TGTGCCACCCGGGACAGGGAAGGCCAGCCCCAGCATTTT. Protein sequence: CATRDREGQPQHF.

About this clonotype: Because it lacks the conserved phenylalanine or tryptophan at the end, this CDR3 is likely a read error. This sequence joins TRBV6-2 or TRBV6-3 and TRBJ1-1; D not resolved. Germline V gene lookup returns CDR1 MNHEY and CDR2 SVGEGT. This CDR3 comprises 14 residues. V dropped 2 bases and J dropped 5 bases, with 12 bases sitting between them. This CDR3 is CASSYRGLSTEAFL. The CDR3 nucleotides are TGTGCCAGCAGTTACCGAGGGCTGAGTACTGAAGCTTTCCTT.

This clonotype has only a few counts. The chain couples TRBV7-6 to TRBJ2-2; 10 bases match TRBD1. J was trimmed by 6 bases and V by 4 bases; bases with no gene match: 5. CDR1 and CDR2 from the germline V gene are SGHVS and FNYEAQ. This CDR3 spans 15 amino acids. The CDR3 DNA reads TGTGCCAGCAGCTCGGACAGGGGGTGGTCCGGGGAGCTGTTTTTT. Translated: CASSSDRGWSGELFF.

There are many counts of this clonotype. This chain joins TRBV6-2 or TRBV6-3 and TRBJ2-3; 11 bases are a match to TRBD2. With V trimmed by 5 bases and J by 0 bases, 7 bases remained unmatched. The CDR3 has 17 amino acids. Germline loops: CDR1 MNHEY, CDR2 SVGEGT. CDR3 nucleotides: TGTGCCAGCAGTCATCCGGGACTAGCGGAAAGCACAGATACGCAGTATTTT. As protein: CASSHPGLAESTDTQYF.

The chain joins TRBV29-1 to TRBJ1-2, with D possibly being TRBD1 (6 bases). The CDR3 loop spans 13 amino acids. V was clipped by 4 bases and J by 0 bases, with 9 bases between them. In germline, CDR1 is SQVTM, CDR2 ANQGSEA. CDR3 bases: TGCAGCGTTGGCGACAGGACTAACTATGGCTACACCTTC. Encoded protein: CSVGDRTNYGYTF.

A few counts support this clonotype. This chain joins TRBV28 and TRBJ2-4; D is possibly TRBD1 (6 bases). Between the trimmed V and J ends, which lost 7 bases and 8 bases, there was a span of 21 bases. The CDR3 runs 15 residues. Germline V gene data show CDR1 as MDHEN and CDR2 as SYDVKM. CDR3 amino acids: CASTKPGTTWDIQYF. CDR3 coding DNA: TGTGCCAGCACAAAGCCCGGGACAACATGGGACATTCAGTACTTC.

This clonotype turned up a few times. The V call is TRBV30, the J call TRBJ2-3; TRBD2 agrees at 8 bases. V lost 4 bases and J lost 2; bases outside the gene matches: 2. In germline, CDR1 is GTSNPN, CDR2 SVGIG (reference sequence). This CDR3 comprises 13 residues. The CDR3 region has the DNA TGTGCCTGGACTAGCGGGTTCACAGATACGCAGTATTTT. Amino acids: CAWTSGFTDTQYF.

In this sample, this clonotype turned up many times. The CDR3 spells CASSQDGGGYDNEQFF. The CDR3 DNA is TGCGCCAGCAGCCAAGACGGGGGAGGGTACGACAATGAGCAGTTCTTC. The J gene is TRBJ2-1, the V gene TRBV4-1; 7 nucleotides line up with TRBD2. CDR3 length equals 16 residues. CDR1 is MGHRA and CDR2 is YSYEKL in the germline V gene. After removal of 0 bases from V and 5 bases from J, the junction contained 7 bases not matched to a gene.

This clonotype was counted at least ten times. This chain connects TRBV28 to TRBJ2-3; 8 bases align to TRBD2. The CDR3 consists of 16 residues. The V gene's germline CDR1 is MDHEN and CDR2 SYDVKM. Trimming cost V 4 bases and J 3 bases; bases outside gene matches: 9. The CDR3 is CASSSMQLAETDTQYF. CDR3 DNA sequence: TGTGCCAGCAGTTCAATGCAACTAGCGGAAACAGATACGCAGTATTTT.